The source of this TCR beta chain is a study of cytomegalovirus exposure and HLA in healthy donors. 13 Jbeta primers and 60 Vbeta primers were used for the PCR. The repertoire was sequenced with immunoSEQ multiplex PCR; TCRdb's copy has only in-frame clones and lacks some. The repertoire consists of about 130,000 clones, with around 77% occurring once and the leading ten covering around 13%. From germline, CDR1 is SGDLS and CDR2 YYNGEE. V was cut by 4 bases and J by 0 bases, with 4 bases left in between. CDR3 length: 12 amino acids. Material for sequencing was PBMCs. This rearrangement joins TRBV9 to TRBJ1-1; D remains ambiguous. This receptor was obtained from a woman aged 35 to 49 in good health and CMV-seropositive. CDR3 sequence reads: CASSPLNTEAFF. The DNA for the CDR3 is TGTGCCAGCAGCCCCTTGAACACTGAAGCTTTCTTT.